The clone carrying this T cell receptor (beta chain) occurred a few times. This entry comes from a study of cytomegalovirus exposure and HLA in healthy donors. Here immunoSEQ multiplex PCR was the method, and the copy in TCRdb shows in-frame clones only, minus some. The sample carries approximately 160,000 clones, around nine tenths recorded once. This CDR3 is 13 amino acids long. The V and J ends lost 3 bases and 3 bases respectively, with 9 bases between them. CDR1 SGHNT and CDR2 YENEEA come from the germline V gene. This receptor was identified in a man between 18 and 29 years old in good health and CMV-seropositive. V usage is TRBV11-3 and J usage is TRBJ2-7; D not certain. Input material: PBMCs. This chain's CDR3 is CASSFAGNYEQYF. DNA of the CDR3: TGTGCCAGCAGCTTCGCAGGAAACTACGAGCAGTACTTC.